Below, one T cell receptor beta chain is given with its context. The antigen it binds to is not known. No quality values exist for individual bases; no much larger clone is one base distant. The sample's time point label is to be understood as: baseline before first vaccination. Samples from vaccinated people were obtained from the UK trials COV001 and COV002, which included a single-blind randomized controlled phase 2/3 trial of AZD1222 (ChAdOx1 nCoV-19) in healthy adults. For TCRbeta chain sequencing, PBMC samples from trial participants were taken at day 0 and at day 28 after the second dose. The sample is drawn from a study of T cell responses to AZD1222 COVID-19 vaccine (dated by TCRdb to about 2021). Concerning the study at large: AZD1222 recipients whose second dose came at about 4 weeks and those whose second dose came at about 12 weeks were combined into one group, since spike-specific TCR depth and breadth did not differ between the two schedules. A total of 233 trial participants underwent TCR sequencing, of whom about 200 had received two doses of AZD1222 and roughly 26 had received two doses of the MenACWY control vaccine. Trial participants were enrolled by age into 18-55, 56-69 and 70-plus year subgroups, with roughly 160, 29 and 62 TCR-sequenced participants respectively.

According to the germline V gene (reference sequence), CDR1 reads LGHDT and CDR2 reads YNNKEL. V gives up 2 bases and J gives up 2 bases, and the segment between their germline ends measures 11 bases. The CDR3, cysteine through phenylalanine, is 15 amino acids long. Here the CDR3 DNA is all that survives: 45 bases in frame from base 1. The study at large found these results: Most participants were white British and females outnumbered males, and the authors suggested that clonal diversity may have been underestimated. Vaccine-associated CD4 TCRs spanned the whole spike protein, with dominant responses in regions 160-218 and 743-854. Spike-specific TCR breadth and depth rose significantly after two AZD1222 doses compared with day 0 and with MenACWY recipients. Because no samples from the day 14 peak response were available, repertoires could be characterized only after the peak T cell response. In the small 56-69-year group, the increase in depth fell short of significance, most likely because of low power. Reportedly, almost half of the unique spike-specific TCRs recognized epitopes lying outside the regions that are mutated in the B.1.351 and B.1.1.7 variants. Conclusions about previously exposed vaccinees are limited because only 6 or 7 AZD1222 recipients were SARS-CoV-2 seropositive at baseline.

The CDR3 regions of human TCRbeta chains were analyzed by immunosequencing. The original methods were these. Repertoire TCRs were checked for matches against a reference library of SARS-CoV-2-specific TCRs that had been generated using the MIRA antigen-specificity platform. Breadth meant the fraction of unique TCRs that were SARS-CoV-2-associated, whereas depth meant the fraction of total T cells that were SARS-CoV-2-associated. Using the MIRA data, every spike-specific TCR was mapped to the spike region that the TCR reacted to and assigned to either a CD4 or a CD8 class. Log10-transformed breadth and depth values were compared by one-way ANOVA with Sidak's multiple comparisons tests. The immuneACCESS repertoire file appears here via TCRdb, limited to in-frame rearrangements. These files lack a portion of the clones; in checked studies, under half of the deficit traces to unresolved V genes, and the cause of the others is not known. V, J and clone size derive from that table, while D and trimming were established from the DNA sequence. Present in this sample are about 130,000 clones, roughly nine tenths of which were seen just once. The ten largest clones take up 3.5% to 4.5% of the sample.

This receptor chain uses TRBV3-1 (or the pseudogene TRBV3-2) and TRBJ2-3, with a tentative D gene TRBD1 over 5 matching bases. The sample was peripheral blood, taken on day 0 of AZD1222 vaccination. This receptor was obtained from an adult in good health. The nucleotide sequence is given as TGTGCCAGCAGCCAACTAGGGGCAGCCACAGATACGCAGTATTTT. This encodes CASSQLGAATDTQYF.